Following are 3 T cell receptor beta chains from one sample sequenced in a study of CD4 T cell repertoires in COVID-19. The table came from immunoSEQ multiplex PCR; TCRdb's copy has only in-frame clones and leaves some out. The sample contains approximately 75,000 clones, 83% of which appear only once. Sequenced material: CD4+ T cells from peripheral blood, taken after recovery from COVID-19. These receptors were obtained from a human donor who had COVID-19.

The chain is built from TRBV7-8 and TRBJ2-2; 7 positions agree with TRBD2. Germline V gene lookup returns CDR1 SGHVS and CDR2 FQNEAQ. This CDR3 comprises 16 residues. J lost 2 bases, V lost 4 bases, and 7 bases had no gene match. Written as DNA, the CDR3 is TGTGCCAGCAGCTACACTAGCGACTATAACACCGGGGAGCTGTTTTTT. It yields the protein CASSYTSDYNTGELFF.

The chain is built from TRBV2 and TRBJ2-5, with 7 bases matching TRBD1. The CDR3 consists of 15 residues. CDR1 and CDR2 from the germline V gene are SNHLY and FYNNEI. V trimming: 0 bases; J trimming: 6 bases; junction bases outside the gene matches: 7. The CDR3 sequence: CASSEAGTALKTQYF. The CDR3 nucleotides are TGTGCCAGCAGTGAAGCCGGGACAGCTCTTAAGACCCAGTACTTC.

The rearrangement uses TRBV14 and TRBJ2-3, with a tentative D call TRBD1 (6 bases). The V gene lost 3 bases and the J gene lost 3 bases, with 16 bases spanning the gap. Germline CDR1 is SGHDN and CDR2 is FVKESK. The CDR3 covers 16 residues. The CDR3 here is CASSHLQGVGTDTQYF. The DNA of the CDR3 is TGTGCCAGCAGCCACCTACAGGGCGTGGGGACAGATACGCAGTATTTT.